The entry below gives a single T cell receptor (beta chain) sequence along with its context. The data stem from a study of STAT5B mutations in CD4+ large granular lymphocyte leukemia. Data came from immunoSEQ multiplex PCR; TCRdb stores just in-frame clones and leaves some out. The table lists about 32,000 clones, 71% of them singletons. The sample consisted of CD4+ T cells from blood buffy coats. This TCR was sampled from a human donor in good health.

This CDR3 reads CASSQVAGSSYNEQFF. CDR3 DNA: TGTGCCAGCAGCCAAGTGGCGGGAAGCTCCTACAATGAGCAGTTCTTC. V gene TRBV14 combines with J gene TRBJ2-1; a possible D gene is TRBD2 (6 bases). This CDR3 has 16 amino acids. Trimming removed 1 base from V and 0 bases from J, with 10 bases in between. CDR1 and CDR2 from the germline V gene are SGHDN and FVKESK.